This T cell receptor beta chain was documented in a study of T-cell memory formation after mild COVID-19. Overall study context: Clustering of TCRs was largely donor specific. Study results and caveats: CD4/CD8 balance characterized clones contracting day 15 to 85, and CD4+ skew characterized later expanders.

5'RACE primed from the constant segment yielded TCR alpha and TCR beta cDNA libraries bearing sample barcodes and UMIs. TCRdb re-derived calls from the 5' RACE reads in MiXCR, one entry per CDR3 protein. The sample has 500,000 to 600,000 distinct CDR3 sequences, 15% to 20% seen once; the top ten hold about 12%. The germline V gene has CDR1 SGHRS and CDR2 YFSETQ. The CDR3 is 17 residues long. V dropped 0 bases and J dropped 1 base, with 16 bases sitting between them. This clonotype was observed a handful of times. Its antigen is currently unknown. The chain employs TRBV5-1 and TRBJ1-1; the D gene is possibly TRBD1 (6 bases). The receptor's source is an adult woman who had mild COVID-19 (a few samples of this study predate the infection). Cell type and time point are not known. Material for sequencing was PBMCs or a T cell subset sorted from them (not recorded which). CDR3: CASSLEAGARGNTEAFF. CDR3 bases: TGCGCCAGCAGCTTGGAGGCGGGGGCGCGAGGGAACACTGAAGCTTTCTTT.